Listed here is a single T cell receptor (beta chain). Its antigen is undetermined. The data stem from a study of cytomegalovirus exposure and HLA in healthy donors. Whole-study findings and limits: Several V segments, TRBV6-2 and TRBV6-3 among them, could not be told apart and were dropped. The number of N-insertions in an Asian-associated ancestry cluster was reportedly below the approximately 700-donor mean in a later analysis.

The CDR3 is made up of 15 amino acids. From germline, CDR1 is SGHTA and CDR2 FQGTGA. Trimming removed 2 bases at V and 6 bases at J, with 16 bases between. A multiplex PCR was run with 60 Vbeta primers and 13 Jbeta primers. Profiling relied on immunoSEQ multiplex PCR, and the TCRdb table lists in-frame clones only, not all of them. The sample holds 250,000 to 350,000 clones; approximately 80% are singletons and the top ten take about 0.3%. The sample was PBMCs. The TCR sequence derives from a girl aged 2 to 10 in good health and CMV-seronegative. The chain joins TRBV7-3 to TRBJ1-1, with TRBD1 as a possible D gene (5 bases). The CDR3 is CASSLGQGRGAEAFF. DNA for the CDR3: TGTGCCAGCAGCTTAGGTCAGGGTCGGGGGGCTGAAGCTTTCTTT.